These T cell receptor beta chains were read from a single sample in a study of blood T cell repertoires in COVID-19. Produced via immunoSEQ multiplex PCR; TCRdb's table is partial and in-frame only. The table includes 200,000 to 250,000 clones, around four fifths detected once. Sequencing input: PBMCs or T cells enriched from blood (not recorded which). The receptors shown here come from a woman aged 40 to 55 who had been exposed to COVID-19. Each CDR3 is given with its conserved first and last residue. D genes are given only for firm matches. Size tells how often a clone was seen (once, few, many) or the class of an expanded clone, and some rows leave it out.

size: NA; J: TRBJ2-2; D: TRBD1; V: TRBV9; CDR3: CASSADRSGRTGELFF; DNA: TGTGCCAGCAGCGCGGACAGGTCGGGTCGGACCGGGGAGCTGTTTTTT
size: NA; J: TRBJ1-5; D: NA; V: TRBV28; CDR3: CASTRQPQHF; DNA: TGTGCCAGCACCCGTCAGCCCCAGCATTTT
size: NA; J: TRBJ2-1; D: NA; V: TRBV5-1; CDR3: CASRPTENSYNEQFF; DNA: TGCGCCAGCAGGCCTACAGAGAACTCCTACAATGAGCAGTTCTTC
size: many; J: TRBJ2-3; D: NA; V: TRBV27; CDR3: CASSGGLLPTDTQYF; DNA: TGTGCCAGCAGCGGGGGGCTCCTACCCACAGATACGCAGTATTTT
size: NA; J: TRBJ1-1; D: NA; V: TRBV6-1; CDR3: CASSERGVEAFF; DNA: TGTGCCAGCAGTGAACGGGGGGTGGAAGCTTTCTTT
size: NA; J: TRBJ1-3; D: NA; V: TRBV6-6; CDR3: CASSYPTGMGNTIYF; DNA: TGTGCCAGCAGTTACCCCACAGGGATGGGAAACACCATATATTTT
size: NA; J: TRBJ1-2; D: NA; V: TRBV28; CDR3: CEAQGREGYTF; DNA: TGTGAAGCGCAGGGGAGAGAAGGCTACACCTTC
size: few; J: TRBJ2-1; D: NA; V: TRBV2; CDR3: CASRESLEQFF; DNA: TGTGCCAGCAGGGAAAGCCTGGAGCAGTTCTTC
size: NA; J: TRBJ2-7; D: NA; V: TRBV5-1; CDR3: CASSFLFGTAEQYF; DNA: TGCGCCAGCAGCTTCCTATTTGGAACAGCCGAGCAGTACTTC
size: NA; J: TRBJ2-1; D: TRBD2; V: TRBV7-7; CDR3: CASSLALGRGAMNEQFF; DNA: TGTGCCAGCAGCTTAGCCCTCGGGCGGGGGGCCATGAATGAGCAGTTCTTC
size: NA; J: TRBJ1-1; D: TRBD1; V: TRBV23-1; CDR3: CASSQTPKIPGQGTTEAFF; DNA: TGCGCCAGCAGTCAAACTCCAAAAATCCCAGGACAGGGGACCACTGAAGCTTTCTTT
size: NA; J: TRBJ2-1; D: TRBD2; V: TRBV19; CDR3: CASSTAGGIYNEQFF; DNA: TGTGCCAGTAGTACCGCGGGGGGGATCTACAATGAGCAGTTCTTC
size: NA; J: TRBJ2-3; D: NA; V: TRBV19; CDR3: CASSIDGRGGTDTQYF; DNA: TGTGCCAGTAGTATAGATGGGCGGGGCGGTACAGATACGCAGTATTTT
size: NA; J: TRBJ2-7; D: TRBD1; V: TRBV5-4; CDR3: CASSPGGPGYEQYF; DNA: TGTGCCAGCAGCCCAGGGGGTCCAGGCTACGAGCAGTACTTC
size: NA; J: TRBJ1-4; D: TRBD1; V: TRBV5-1; CDR3: CASSLEPRGNNEKLFF; DNA: TGCGCCAGCAGCTTGGAGCCCAGGGGGAATAATGAAAAACTGTTTTTT
size: NA; J: TRBJ1-1; D: NA; V: TRBV3-1/TRBV3-2; CDR3: CASSLQGGGETEAFF; DNA: TGTGCCAGCAGCCTGCAAGGGGGAGGGGAAACTGAAGCTTTCTTT
size: NA; J: TRBJ1-2; D: TRBD1; V: TRBV7-9; CDR3: CASSPQGAYGYTF; DNA: TGTGCCAGCAGCCCACAGGGGGCTTATGGCTACACCTTC
size: few; J: TRBJ1-1; D: TRBD1; V: TRBV6-5; CDR3: CASRNRGQNTEAFF; DNA: TGTGCCAGCAGAAACAGGGGGCAGAACACTGAAGCTTTCTTT
size: NA; J: TRBJ1-5; D: NA; V: TRBV18; CDR3: CASSPAGREGQPQHF; DNA: TGTGCCAGCTCACCGGCCGGAAGGGAGGGTCAGCCCCAGCATTTT
size: once; J: TRBJ1-3; D: TRBD1; V: TRBV9; CDR3: CASSVEGQASSGNTIYF; DNA: TGTGCCAGCAGCGTAGAGGGACAGGCTAGCTCTGGAAACACCATATATTTT
size: once; J: TRBJ2-2; D: TRBD1; V: TRBV11-3; CDR3: CASSLSSTDREAGELFF; DNA: TGTGCCAGCAGCTTATCCAGCACGGACAGGGAGGCCGGGGAGCTGTTTTTT
size: NA; J: TRBJ1-5; D: TRBD1; V: TRBV23-1; CDR3: CASPTGQGNQPQHF; DNA: TGCGCCAGCCCTACCGGACAGGGGAATCAGCCCCAGCATTTT
size: once; J: TRBJ2-5; D: TRBD2; V: TRBV9; CDR3: CASSVNGLAGGQETQYF; DNA: TGTGCCAGCAGCGTAAACGGGCTAGCGGGGGGTCAAGAGACCCAGTACTTC
size: NA; J: TRBJ1-2; D: TRBD1; V: TRBV5-4; CDR3: CASSMTGAVGYTF; DNA: TGTGCCAGCAGTATGACAGGGGCGGTAGGCTACACCTTC
size: NA; J: TRBJ1-5; D: TRBD1; V: TRBV6-5; CDR3: CASSLDRRAEPQHF; DNA: TGTGCCAGCAGCTTGGACAGGAGGGCGGAGCCCCAGCATTTT
size: medium-sized; J: TRBJ1-5; D: NA; V: TRBV2; CDR3: CASTVRGDQPQHF; DNA: TGTGCCAGCACCGTCCGGGGGGATCAGCCCCAGCATTTT
size: NA; J: TRBJ2-5; D: TRBD2; V: TRBV29-1; CDR3: CSIPGGGQTQYF; DNA: TGCAGCATACCCGGGGGGGGTCAGACCCAGTACTTC
size: NA; J: TRBJ2-7; D: TRBD1; V: TRBV14; CDR3: CASRPGTGTVYEQYF; DNA: TGTGCCAGCAGGCCTGGTACCGGGACAGTCTACGAGCAGTACTTC
size: once; J: TRBJ2-2; D: TRBD2; V: TRBV2; CDR3: CASSGGRGVTNTGELFF; DNA: TGTGCCAGCAGTGGAGGGCGGGGGGTTACGAACACCGGGGAGCTGTTTTTT
size: NA; J: TRBJ1-2; D: NA; V: TRBV18; CDR3: CASSPAQGPNYGYTF; DNA: TGTGCCAGCTCACCCGCTCAGGGGCCCAACTATGGCTACACCTTC
size: NA; J: TRBJ1-2; D: TRBD1; V: TRBV9; CDR3: CASSARQGANYGYTF; DNA: TGTGCCAGCAGCGCCAGACAGGGGGCGAACTATGGCTACACCTTC
size: NA; J: TRBJ2-3; D: TRBD2; V: TRBV7-9; CDR3: CASSLVLAGGTDTQYF; DNA: TGTGCCAGCAGCTTAGTGTTAGCGGGGGGCACAGATACGCAGTATTTT
size: few; J: TRBJ1-2; D: TRBD1; V: TRBV19; CDR3: CASSPARQGAAGYTF; DNA: TGTGCCAGTAGTCCCGCCCGACAGGGGGCAGCTGGCTACACCTTC
size: NA; J: TRBJ2-7; D: NA; V: TRBV6-5; CDR3: CASSKQETGPVRIF; DNA: TGTGCCAGCAGCAAACAAGAGACCGGTCCCGTGAGGATCTTC
size: NA; J: TRBJ1-6; D: TRBD1; V: TRBV27; CDR3: CASSSLTGDNSPLHF; DNA: TGTGCCAGCAGTTCCTTGACAGGGGATAATTCACCCCTCCACTTT
size: NA; J: TRBJ2-3; D: TRBD1; V: TRBV4-2; CDR3: CASSQVDRMGSDTQYF; DNA: TGTGCCAGCAGCCAGGTGGACAGGATGGGGTCAGATACGCAGTATTTT
size: few; J: TRBJ1-3; D: NA; V: TRBV3-1/TRBV3-2; CDR3: CASSQVGPTGSAGNTIYF; DNA: TGTGCCAGCAGCCAAGTCGGCCCCACAGGGTCAGCTGGAAACACCATATATTTT
size: NA; J: TRBJ1-1; D: NA; V: TRBV18; CDR3: CASSLSRGYTEAFF; DNA: TGTGCCAGCTCCCTTAGTCGAGGTTACACTGAAGCTTTCTTT